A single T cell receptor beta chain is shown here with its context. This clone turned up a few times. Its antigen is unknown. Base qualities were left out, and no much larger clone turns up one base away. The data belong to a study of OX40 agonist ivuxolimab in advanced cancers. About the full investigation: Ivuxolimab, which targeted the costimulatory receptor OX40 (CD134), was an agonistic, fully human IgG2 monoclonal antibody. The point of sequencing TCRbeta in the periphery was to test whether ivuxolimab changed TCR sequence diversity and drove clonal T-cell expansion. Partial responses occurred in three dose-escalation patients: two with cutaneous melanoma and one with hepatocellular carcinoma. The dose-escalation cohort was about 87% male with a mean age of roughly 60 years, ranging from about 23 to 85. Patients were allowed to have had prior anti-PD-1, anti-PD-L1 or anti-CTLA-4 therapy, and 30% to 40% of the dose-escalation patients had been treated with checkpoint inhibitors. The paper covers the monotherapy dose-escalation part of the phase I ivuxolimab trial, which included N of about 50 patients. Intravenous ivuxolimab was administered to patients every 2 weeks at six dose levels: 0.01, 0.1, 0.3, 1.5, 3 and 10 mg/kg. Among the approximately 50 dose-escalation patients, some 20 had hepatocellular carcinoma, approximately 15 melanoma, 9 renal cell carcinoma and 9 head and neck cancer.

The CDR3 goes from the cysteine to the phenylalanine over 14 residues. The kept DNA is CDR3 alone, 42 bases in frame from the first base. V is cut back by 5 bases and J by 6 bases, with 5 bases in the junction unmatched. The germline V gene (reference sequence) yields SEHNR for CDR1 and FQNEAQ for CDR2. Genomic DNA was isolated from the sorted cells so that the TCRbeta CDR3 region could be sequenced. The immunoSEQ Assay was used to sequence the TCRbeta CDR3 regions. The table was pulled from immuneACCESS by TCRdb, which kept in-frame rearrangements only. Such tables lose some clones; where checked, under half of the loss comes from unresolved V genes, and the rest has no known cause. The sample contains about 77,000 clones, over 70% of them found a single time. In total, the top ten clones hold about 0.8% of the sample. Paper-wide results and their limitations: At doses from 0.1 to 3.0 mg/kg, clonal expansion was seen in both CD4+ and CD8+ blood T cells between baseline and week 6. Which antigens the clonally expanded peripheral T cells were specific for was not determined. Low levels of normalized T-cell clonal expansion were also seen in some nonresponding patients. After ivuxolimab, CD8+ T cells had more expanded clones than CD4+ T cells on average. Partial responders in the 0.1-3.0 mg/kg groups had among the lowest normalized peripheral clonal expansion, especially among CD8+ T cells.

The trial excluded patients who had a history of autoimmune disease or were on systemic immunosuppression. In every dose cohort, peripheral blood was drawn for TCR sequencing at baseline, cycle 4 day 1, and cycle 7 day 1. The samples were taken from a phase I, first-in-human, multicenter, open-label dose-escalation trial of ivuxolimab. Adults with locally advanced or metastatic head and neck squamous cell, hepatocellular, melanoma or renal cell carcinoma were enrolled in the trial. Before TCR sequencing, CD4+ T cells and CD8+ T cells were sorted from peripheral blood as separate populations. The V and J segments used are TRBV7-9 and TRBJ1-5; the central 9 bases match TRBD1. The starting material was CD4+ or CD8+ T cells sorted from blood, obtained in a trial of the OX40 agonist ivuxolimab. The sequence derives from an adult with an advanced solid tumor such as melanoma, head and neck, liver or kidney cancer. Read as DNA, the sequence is TGTGCCAGCAGCCCGACAGGGGGAGGTCAGCCCCAGCATTTT. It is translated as CASSPTGGGQPQHF. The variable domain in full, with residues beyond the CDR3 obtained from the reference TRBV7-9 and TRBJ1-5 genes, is DTGVSQNPRHKITKRGQNVTFRCDPISEHNRLYWYRQTLGQGPEFLTYFQNEAQLEKSRLLSDRFSAERPKGSFSTLEIQRTEQGDSAMYLCASSPTGGGQPQHFGDGTRLSIL.